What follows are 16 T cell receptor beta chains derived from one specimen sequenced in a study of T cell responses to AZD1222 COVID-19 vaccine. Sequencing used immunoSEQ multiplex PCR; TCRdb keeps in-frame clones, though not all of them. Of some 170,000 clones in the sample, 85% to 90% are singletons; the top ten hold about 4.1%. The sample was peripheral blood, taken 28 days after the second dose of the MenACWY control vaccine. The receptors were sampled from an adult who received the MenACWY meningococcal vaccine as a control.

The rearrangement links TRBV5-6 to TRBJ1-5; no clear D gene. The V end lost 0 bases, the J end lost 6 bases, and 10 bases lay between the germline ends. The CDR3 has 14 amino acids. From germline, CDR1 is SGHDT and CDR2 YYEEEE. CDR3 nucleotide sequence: TGTGCCAGCAGCTTGGGGGCACGGGCTCAGCCCCAGCATTTT. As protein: CASSLGARAQPQHF.

This chain's CDR3 is CATSPTGPGGTDTQYF. The CDR3 DNA sequence: TGTGCCACCAGCCCGACAGGCCCTGGTGGCACAGATACGCAGTATTTT. This chain connects TRBV24-1 to TRBJ2-3; a possible D gene is TRBD1 (6 bases). V was trimmed by 7 bases and J by 1 base, leaving 17 bases between them. The CDR3 length is 16 residues. Germline CDR1 KGHDR, CDR2 SFDVKD.

The CDR3 sequence: CASGASAHQETQYF. CDR3 in DNA: TGTGCCAGCGGCGCTAGCGCCCACCAAGAGACCCAGTACTTC. V and J are TRBV7-2 and TRBJ2-5; tentative D call: TRBD2 (6 bases). The CDR3 extends over 14 amino acids. CDR1 is SGHTA and CDR2 is FQGNSA in the germline V gene. Trimming removed 8 bases at V and 0 bases at J, with 13 bases between.

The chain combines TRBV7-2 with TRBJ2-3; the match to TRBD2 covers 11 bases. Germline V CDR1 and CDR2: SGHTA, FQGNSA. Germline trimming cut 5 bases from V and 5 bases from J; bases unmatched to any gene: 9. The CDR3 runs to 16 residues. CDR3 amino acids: CASSLGVAGGGDTQYF. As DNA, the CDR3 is TGTGCCAGCAGCCTGGGAGTAGCGGGAGGGGGAGATACGCAGTATTTT. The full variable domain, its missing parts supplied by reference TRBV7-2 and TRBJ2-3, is GAGVSQSPSNKVTEKGKDVELRCDPISGHTALYWYRQSLGQGLEFLIYFQGNSAPDKSGLPSDRFSAERTGGSVSTLTIQRTQQEDSAVYLCASSLGVAGGGDTQYFGPGTRLTVL.

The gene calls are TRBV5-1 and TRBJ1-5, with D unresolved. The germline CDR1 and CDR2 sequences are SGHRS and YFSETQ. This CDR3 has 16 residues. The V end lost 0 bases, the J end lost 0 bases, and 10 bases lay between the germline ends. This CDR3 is CASSLAAADSNQPQHF. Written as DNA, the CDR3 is TGCGCCAGCAGCTTGGCGGCGGCGGATAGCAATCAGCCCCAGCATTTT. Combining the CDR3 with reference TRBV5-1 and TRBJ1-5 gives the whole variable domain KAGVTQTPRYLIKTRGQQVTLSCSPISGHRSVSWYQQTPGQGLQFLFEYFSETQRNKGNFPGRFSGRQFSNSRSEMNVSTLELGDSALYLCASSLAAADSNQPQHFGDGTRLSIL.

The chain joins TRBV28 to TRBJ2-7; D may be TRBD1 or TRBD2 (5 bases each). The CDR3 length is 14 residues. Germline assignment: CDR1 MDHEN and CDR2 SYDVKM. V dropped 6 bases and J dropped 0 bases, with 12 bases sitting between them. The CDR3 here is CASRPGTSSYEQYF. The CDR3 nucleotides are TGTGCCAGCAGGCCCGGGACGAGCTCCTACGAGCAGTACTTC.

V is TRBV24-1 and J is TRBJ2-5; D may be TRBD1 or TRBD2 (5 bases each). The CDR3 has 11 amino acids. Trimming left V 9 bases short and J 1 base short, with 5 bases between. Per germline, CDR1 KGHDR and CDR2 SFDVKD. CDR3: CATGTQETQYF. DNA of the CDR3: TGTGCCACCGGGACCCAAGAGACCCAGTACTTC.

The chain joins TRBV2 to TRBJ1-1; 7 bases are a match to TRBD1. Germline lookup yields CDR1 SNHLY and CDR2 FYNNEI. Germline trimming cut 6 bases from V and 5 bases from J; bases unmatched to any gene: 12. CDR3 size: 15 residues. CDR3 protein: CASSPTEGAGTEAFF. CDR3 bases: TGTGCCAGCAGCCCAACCGAGGGGGCTGGAACTGAAGCTTTCTTT.

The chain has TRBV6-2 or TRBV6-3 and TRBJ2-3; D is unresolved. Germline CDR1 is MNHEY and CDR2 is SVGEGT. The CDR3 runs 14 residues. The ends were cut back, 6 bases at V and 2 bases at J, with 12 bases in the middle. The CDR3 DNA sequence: TGTGCCAGCAGCAACGGGTTACTCACAGATACGCAGTATTTT. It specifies CASSNGLLTDTQYF.

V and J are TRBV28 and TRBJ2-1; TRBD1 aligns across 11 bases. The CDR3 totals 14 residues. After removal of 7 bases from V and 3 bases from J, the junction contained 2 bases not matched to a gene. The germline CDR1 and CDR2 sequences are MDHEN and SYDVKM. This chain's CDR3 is CASKGQGDYNEQFF. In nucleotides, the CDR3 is TGTGCCAGCAAGGGACAGGGGGACTACAATGAGCAGTTCTTC.

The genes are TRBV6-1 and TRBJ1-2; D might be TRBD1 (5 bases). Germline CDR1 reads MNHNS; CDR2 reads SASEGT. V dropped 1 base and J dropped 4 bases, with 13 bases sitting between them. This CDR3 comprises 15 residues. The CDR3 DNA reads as TGTGCCAGCAGTGAAGTTGGGACCTCAAGCTATGGCTACACCTTC. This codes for CASSEVGTSSYGYTF.

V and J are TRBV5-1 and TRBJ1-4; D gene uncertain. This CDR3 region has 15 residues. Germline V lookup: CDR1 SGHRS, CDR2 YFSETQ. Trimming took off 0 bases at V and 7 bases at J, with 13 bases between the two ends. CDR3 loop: CASSLDGVRSEKLFF. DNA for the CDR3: TGCGCCAGCAGCTTGGACGGGGTGCGGAGTGAAAAACTGTTTTTT.

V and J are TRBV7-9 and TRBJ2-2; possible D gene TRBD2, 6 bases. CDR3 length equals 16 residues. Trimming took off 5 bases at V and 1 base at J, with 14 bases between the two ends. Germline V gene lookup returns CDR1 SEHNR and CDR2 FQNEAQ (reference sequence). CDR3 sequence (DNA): TGTGCCAGCAGCCCTATGGTAGCGGTGAACACCGGGGAGCTGTTTTTT. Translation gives CASSPMVAVNTGELFF.

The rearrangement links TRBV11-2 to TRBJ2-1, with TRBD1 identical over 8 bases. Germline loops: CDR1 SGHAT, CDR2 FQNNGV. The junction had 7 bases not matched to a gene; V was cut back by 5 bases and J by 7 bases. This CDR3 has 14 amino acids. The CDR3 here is CASSTRQGINEQFF. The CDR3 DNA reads TGTGCCAGCAGCACAAGACAGGGGATTAATGAGCAGTTCTTC. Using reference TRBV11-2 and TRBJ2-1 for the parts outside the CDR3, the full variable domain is EAGVAQSPRYKIIEKRQSVAFWCNPISGHATLYWYQQILGQGPKLLIQFQNNGVVDDSQLPKDRFSAERLKGVDSTLKIQPAKLEDSAVYLCASSTRQGINEQFFGPGTRLTVL.

The chain's CDR3 is CASSTHRVEQYF. As DNA, the CDR3 is TGTGCCAGCAGCACCCACAGGGTCGAGCAGTACTTC. The chain is built from TRBV7-6 and TRBJ2-7, with D possibly TRBD1 on 6 matching bases. The germline V gene has CDR1 SGHVS and CDR2 FNYEAQ. There are 12 residues in the CDR3. V was clipped by 5 bases and J by 6 bases, with 11 bases between them.

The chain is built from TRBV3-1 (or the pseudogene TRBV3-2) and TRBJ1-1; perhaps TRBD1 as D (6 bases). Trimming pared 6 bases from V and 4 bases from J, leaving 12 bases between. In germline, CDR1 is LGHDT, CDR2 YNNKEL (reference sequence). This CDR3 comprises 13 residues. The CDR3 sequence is CASRSGDGTEAFF. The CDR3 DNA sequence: TGTGCCAGCAGATCAGGGGACGGCACTGAAGCTTTCTTT.